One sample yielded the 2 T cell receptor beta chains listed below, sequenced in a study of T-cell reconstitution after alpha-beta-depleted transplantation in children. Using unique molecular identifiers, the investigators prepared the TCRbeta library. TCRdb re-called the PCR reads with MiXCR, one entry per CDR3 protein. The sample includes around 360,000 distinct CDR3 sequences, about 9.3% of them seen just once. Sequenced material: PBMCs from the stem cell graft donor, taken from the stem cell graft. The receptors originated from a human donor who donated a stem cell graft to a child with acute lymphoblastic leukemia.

CDR3 sequence (DNA): TGTGCCAGCAGCCCGGGACGGTTGAACACCGGGGAGCTGTTTTTT. Protein product: CASSPGRLNTGELFF. The chain recombines TRBV7-2 with TRBJ2-2; the D call may be TRBD1 or TRBD2 (5 bases each). CDR1 is SGHTA, CDR2 FQGNSA, per germline. Trimming removed 5 bases at V and 1 base at J, with 11 bases between. This CDR3 spans 15 amino acids.

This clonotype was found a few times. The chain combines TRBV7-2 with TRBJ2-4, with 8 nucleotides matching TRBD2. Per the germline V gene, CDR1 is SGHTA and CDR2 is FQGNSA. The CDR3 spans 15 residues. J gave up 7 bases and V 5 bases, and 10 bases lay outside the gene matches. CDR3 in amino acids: CASSTRSGERNIQYF. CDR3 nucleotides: TGTGCCAGCAGCACCCGTAGCGGGGAGAGGAACATTCAGTACTTC.